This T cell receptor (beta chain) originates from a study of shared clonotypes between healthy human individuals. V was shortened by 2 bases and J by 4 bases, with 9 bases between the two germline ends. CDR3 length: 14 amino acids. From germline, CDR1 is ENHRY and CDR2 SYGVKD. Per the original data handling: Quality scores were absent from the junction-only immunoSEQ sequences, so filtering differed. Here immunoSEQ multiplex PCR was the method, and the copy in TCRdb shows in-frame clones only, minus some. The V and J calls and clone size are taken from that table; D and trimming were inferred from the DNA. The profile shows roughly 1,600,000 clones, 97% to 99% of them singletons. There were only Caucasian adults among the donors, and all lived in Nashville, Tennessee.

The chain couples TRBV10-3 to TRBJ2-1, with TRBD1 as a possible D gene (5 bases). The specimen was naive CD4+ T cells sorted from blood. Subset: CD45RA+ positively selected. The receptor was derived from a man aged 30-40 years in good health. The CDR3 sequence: CAISEDSQYNEQFF. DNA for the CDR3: TGTGCCATCAGTGAGGACAGCCAATACAATGAGCAGTTCTTC.